The 3 T cell receptor beta chains below were found in one sample sequenced in a study of shared clonotypes between healthy human individuals. Clones were read by immunoSEQ multiplex PCR, and TCRdb kept only the in-frame ones, dropping some. This sample has about 1.1 million clones, with 75% to 85% found just once. The specimen sequenced was memory CD4+ T cells from PBMCs. Subset defined: CD45RA-negative fraction. These receptors were collected from a man between 18 and 35 years old in good health. Some clones in this sample may be carry-over from other donors' samples.

The table lists this clone with a few counts. The chain couples TRBV21-1 to TRBJ1-1. TRBV21-1 corresponds to a pseudogene. CDR3 length: 10 residues. DNA of the CDR3: TGTGCCAGGGAGGGACGGGGAGCTTTCTTT. Translation gives CAREGRGAFF.

This clone showed up just a few times. The sample contains more than one DNA sequence encoding this CDR3. This sequence joins TRBV29-1 and TRBJ1-1, with 8 positions matching TRBD1. CDR3 length: 14 amino acids. Unmatched junction bases numbered 5, after V lost 1 base and J lost 4 bases. Germline V lookup: CDR1 SQVTM, CDR2 ANQGSEA. The CDR3 nucleotides are TGCAGCGTTGAAGGTGGGCAGGGGGCCACTGAAGCTTTCTTT. It translates to CSVEGGQGATEAFF.

This chain joins TRBV27 and TRBJ2-7, with a possible D match to TRBD1 (6 bases). V lost 7 bases and J 0 bases, leaving 13 bases between the germline ends. Germline CDR1 reads MNHEY; CDR2 reads SMNVEV (reference sequence). CDR3 size: 14 residues. The CDR3: CASKGQPSSYEQYF. Written as DNA, the CDR3 is TGTGCCAGCAAAGGACAGCCGAGCTCCTACGAGCAGTACTTC.